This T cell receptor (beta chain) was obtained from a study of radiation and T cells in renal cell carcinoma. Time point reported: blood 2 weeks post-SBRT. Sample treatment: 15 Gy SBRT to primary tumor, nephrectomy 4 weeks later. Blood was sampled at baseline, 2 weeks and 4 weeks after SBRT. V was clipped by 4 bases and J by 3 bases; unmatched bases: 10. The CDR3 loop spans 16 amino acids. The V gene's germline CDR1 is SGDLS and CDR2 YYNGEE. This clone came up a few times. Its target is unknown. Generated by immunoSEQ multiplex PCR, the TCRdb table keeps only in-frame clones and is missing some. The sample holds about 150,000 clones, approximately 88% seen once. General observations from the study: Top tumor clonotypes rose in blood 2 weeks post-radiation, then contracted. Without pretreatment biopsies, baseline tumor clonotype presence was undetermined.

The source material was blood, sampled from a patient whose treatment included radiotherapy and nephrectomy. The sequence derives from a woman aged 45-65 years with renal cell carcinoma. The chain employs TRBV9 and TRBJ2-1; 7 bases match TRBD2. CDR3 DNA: TGTGCCAGCAGCCCCCAAGGACTAGAGGTCTACAATGAGCAGTTCTTC. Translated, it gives CASSPQGLEVYNEQFF.